This T cell receptor (beta chain) was captured in a study of TIL therapy for anti-PD-1-resistant metastatic lung cancer. This clone has a handful of counts. The time point: pre-treatment sample, taken before nivolumab and TIL therapy. Pleural nodules or supraclavicular lymph nodes made up most of the excised metastases sampled. Tumors were harvested before any PD-1/PD-L1 blockade. Per germline, CDR1 MGHRA and CDR2 YSYEKL. The CDR3 is made up of 17 amino acids. V lost 3 bases to trimming and J lost 1 base; unmatched junction nucleotides: 8. The libraries were made with immunoSEQ v3. Libraries were sequenced to 2 million to 2.5 million read pairs (survey) or roughly 4.5-6.5 million (deep). Generated by immunoSEQ multiplex PCR, the TCRdb table keeps only in-frame clones and is missing some. Of roughly 10,000 clones detected, around three fifths appear once; the ten largest clones hold more than 9%.

The clonotype comes from a person aged 25 to 85 with non-small cell lung cancer. The chain is built from TRBV4-1 and TRBJ2-3; 9 bases agree with TRBD1. The sample consisted of tumor tissue, taken at baseline. Here the CDR3 DNA reads TGCGCCAGCAGCCAGGTTGGACAGGGGAGGGGCACAGATACGCAGTATTTT. Its protein product is CASSQVGQGRGTDTQYF.